These 5 T cell receptor beta chains share one sample of origin, sequenced in a study of blood T cell repertoires in COVID-19. The method was immunoSEQ multiplex PCR; TCRdb's version includes in-frame clones alone and lacks a portion of them. The sample lists tens of thousands of clones, 70% to 80% seen once, with 12% in the top ten. Sequencing was carried out using peripheral blood. The receptors originated from a human donor in a cohort sampled during active COVID-19.

This sequence joins TRBV5-1 and TRBJ1-2; 12 positions agree with TRBD1. CDR3 length equals 15 residues. Germline lookup yields CDR1 SGHRS and CDR2 YFSETQ. The J segment lost 8 bases and the V segment lost 1 base, leaving 6 bases of the junction unmatched. The CDR3 sequence is CASSLRGQGAGGYTF. The CDR3 region has the DNA TGCGCCAGCAGCTTGAGGGGACAGGGGGCTGGCGGCTACACCTTC. Full variable domain (rest looked up from reference TRBV5-1 and TRBJ1-2): KAGVTQTPRYLIKTRGQQVTLSCSPISGHRSVSWYQQTPGQGLQFLFEYFSETQRNKGNFPGRFSGRQFSNSRSEMNVSTLELGDSALYLCASSLRGQGAGGYTFGSGTRLTVV.

The DNA for the CDR3 is TGTGCCAGCAGCAACGGGGTCACCTACAATGAGCAGTTCTTC. Protein product: CASSNGVTYNEQFF. The chain combines TRBV6-2 or TRBV6-3 with TRBJ2-1; a possible D gene is TRBD2 (5 bases). Germline V lookup: CDR1 MNHEY, CDR2 SVGEGT. The CDR3 runs 14 residues. Trimming shortened V by 6 bases and J by 2 bases, and 11 bases separated the two germline ends.

The chain joins TRBV6-5 to TRBJ2-7, with D maybe TRBD2 (5 bases). The germline V gene encodes CDR1 MNHEY and CDR2 SVGAGI. V was shortened by 8 bases and J by 3 bases, with 14 bases between the two germline ends. This CDR3 contains 13 residues. This chain's CDR3 is CASGFSEGYEQYV. The CDR3 DNA follows: TGTGCCAGCGGCTTTAGCGAGGGCTACGAGCAGTACGTC.

This clone came up once. The gene calls are TRBV7-2 and TRBJ2-5; weak D call: TRBD2 (5 bases). Trimming cost V 2 bases and J 1 base, with 8 bases left between them. Germline CDR1 and CDR2: SGHTA and FQGNSA. The CDR3 is 14 amino acids. CDR3 coding DNA: TGTGCCAGCAGCTTACGGGGTGTCCAAGAGACCCAGTACTTC. This encodes CASSLRGVQETQYF.

The chain recombines TRBV27 with TRBJ1-5, with TRBD1 matching 9 bases. CDR1 and CDR2 (germline): MNHEY, SMNVEV (reference sequence). The CDR3 sequence is 14 residues long. With V trimmed by 5 bases and J by 7 bases, 6 bases remained unmatched. The CDR3: CASSRGTGYQPQHF. DNA of the CDR3: TGTGCCAGCAGTCGAGGGACAGGGTACCAGCCCCAGCATTTT.